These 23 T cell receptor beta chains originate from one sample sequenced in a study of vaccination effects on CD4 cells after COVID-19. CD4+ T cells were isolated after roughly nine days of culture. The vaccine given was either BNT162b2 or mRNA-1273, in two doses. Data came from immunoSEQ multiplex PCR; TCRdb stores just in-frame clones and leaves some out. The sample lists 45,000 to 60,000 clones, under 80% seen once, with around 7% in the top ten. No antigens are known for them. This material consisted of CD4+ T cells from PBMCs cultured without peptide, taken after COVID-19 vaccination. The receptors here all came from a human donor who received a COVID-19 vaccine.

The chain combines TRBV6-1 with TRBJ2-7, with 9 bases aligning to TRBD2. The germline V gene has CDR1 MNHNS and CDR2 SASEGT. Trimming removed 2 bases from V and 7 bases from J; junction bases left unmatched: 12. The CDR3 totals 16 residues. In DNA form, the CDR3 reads TGTGCCAGCAGTGAAAAGGGCGGGAGGGCCGGGTCAGAGCAGTACTTC. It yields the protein CASSEKGGRAGSEQYF.

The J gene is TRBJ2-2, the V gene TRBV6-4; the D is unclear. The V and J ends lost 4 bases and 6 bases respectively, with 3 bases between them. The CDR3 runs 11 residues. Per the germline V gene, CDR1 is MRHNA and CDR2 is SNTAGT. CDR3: CASSGAGELFF. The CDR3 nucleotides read TGTGCCAGCAGTGGGGCCGGGGAGCTGTTTTTT.

DNA for the CDR3: TGTGCCAGCAGCTTAGGGACAGGGATGCCAGATACGCAGTATTTT. Translated: CASSLGTGMPDTQYF. The rearrangement joins TRBV5-5 to TRBJ2-3; 9 positions match TRBD1. The CDR3 extends over 15 amino acids. Germline lookup yields CDR1 SGHKS and CDR2 YYEKEE (reference sequence). The V and J ends lost 2 bases and 4 bases, in that order; junction bases with no gene match: 5.

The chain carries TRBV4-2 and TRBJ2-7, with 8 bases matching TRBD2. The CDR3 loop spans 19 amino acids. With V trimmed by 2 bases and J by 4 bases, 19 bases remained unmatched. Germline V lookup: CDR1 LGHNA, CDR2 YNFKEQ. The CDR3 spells CASSQFPSGGDTVRYEQYF. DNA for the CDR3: TGTGCCAGCAGCCAATTCCCGTCGGGGGGGGATACTGTAAGGTACGAGCAGTACTTC.

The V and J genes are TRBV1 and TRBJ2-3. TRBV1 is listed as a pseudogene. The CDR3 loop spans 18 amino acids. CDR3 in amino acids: CTSSLRQRSSTSTDTQYF. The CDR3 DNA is TGCACCAGCAGCCTCAGACAGAGGTCTAGCACCAGCACAGATACGCAGTATTTT.

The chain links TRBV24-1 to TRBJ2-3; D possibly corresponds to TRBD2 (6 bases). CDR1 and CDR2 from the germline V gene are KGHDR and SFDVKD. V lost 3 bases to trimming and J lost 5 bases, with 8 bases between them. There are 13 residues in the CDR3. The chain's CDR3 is CATSDVGGDTQYF. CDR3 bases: TGTGCCACCAGTGATGTGGGGGGAGATACGCAGTATTTT.

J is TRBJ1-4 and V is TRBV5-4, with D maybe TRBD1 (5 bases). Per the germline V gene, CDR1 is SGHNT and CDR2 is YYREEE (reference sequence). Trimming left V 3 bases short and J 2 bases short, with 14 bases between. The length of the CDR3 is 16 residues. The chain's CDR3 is CASSSLGEATNEKLFF. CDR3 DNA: TGTGCCAGCAGCTCGTTAGGGGAGGCGACTAATGAAAAACTGTTTTTT.

The CDR3 bases are TGTGCCAGCAGCTTAGGCCAGGGGCTTTCACCCCTCCACTTT. As protein: CASSLGQGLSPLHF. The V and J genes are TRBV7-9 and TRBJ1-6; possibly TRBD1 for D (6 bases). The CDR3 totals 14 residues. Trimming removed 1 base from V and 9 bases from J, with 10 bases in between. Germline lookup yields CDR1 SEHNR and CDR2 FQNEAQ (reference sequence).

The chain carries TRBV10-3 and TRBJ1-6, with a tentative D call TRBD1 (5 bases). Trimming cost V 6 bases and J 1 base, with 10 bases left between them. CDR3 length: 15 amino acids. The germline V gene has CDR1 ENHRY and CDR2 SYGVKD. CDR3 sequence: CAISLQESYNSPLHF. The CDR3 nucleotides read TGTGCCATCAGCTTACAGGAGTCCTATAATTCACCCCTCCACTTT.

CDR3 amino acids: CASRPGVNEQFF. CDR3 coding DNA: TGTGCCAGCAGACCAGGGGTCAATGAGCAGTTCTTC. V and J are TRBV2 and TRBJ2-1, with a possible D match to TRBD1 (6 bases). The CDR3 extends over 12 amino acids. Trimming removed 6 bases from V and 6 bases from J, with 9 bases in between. CDR1 SNHLY and CDR2 FYNNEI come from the germline V gene.

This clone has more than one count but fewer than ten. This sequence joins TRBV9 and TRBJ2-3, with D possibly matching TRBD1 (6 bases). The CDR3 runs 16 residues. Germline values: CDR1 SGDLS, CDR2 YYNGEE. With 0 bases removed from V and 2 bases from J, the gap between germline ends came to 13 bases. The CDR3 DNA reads TGTGCCAGCAGCGTAGTGGGGACACTTAACACAGATACGCAGTATTTT. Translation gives CASSVVGTLNTDTQYF.

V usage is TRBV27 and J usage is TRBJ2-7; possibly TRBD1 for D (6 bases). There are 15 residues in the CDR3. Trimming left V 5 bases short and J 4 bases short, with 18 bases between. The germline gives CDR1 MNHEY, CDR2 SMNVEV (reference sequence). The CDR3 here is CASSPSRGGFYEQYF. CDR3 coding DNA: TGTGCCAGCAGTCCGTCCCGAGGGGGTTTTTACGAGCAGTACTTC.

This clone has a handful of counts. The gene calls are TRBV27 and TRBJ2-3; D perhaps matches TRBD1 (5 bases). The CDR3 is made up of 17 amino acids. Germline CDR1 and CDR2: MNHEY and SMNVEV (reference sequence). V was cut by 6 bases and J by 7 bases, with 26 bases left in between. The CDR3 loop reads CASSPTGSVVAHNTQYF. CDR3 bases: TGTGCCAGCAGCCCAACAGGTTCCGTGGTAGCCCACAATACGCAGTATTTT.

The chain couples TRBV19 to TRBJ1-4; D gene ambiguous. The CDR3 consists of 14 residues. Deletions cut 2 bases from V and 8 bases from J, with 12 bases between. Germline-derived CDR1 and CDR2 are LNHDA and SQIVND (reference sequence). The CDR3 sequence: CASSIRGSGEKLFF. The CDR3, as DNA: TGTGCCAGTAGTATACGGGGATCGGGAGAAAAACTGTTTTTT.

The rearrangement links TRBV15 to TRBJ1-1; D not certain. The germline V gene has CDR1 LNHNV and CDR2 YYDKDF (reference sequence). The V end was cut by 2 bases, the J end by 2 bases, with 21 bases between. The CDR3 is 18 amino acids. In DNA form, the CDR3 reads TGTGCCACCAGCAGAATTATTCGGGCAGGAGAGATTAACACTGAAGCTTTCTTT. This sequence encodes CATSRIIRAGEINTEAFF.

The CDR3 DNA is TGCGCCAGCAGCTTGGCCGGACAGGGTCCCTACGAGCAGTACTTC. Its translation is CASSLAGQGPYEQYF. V is TRBV5-1 and J is TRBJ2-7, with 8 bases matching TRBD1. The CDR3 sequence is 15 residues long. Germline V gene data show CDR1 as SGHRS and CDR2 as YFSETQ. Trimming at V came to 0 bases and at J to 2 bases, leaving 4 bases not matched to a gene.

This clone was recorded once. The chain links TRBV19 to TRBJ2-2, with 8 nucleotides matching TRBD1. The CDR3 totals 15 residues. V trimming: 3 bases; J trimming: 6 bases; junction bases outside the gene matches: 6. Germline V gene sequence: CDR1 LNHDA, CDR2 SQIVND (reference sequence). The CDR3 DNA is TGTGCCAGTAGTATCTGGGACAGGACATCCGGGGAGCTGTTTTTT. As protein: CASSIWDRTSGELFF.

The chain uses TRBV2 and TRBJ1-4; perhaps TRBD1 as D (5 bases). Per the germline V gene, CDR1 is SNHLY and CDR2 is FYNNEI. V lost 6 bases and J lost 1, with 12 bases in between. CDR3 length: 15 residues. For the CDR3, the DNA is TGTGCCAGCAGGTGGGGGGAGGGAACTAATGAAAAACTGTTTTTT. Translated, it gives CASRWGEGTNEKLFF.

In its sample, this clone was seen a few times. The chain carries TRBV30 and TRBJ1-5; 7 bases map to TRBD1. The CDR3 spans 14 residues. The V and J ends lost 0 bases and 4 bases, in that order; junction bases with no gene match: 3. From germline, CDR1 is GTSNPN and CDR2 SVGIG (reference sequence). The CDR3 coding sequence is TGTGCCTGGAGTGTAGGCAGGGGGAATCAGCCCCAGCATTTT. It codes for CAWSVGRGNQPQHF.

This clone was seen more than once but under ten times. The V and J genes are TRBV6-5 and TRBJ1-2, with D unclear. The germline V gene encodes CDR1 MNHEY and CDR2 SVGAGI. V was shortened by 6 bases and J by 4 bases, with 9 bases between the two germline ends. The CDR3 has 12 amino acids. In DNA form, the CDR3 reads TGTGCCAGCAGCAATGACGGCTATGGCTACACCTTC. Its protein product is CASSNDGYGYTF.

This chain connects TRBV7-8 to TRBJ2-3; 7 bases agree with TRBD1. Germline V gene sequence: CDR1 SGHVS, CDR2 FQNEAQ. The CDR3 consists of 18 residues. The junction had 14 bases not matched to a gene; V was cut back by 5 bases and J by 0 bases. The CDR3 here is CASSRGGWAGASTDTQYF. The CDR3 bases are TGTGCCAGCAGCCGAGGGGGCTGGGCCGGGGCTAGCACAGATACGCAGTATTTT.

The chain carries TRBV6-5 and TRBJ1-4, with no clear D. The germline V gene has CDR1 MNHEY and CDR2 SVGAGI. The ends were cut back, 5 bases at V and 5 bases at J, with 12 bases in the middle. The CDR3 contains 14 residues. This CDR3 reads CASSRSSRNEKLFF. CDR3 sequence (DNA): TGTGCCAGCAGTCGTTCAAGTAGAAATGAAAAACTGTTTTTT.

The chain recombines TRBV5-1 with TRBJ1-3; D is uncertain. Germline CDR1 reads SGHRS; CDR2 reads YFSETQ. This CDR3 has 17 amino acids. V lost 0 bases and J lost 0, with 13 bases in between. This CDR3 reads CASSLAASISSGNTIYF. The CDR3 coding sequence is TGCGCCAGCAGCTTGGCCGCGAGTATAAGCTCTGGAAACACCATATATTTT.